This record concerns one T cell receptor beta chain sequence. Its specificity is unknown. Oncomine TCR Beta short-read sequencing was applied to DNA from cultured CD4+ T cells. TCRdb fed the PCR reads into MiXCR, producing one record per CDR3 protein. The sample holds about 12,000 distinct CDR3 sequences; more than 40% are singletons and the top ten take 15%. Germline V gives CDR1 DFQATT, CDR2 SNEGSKA (reference sequence). This CDR3 has 14 residues. V shed 3 bases and J shed 5 bases, with 11 bases lying between them. This entry is derived from a study of vaccination and CD4 T cells after COVID-19. Treatment defined: approximately 10-day PBMC culture with coronavirus spike peptide pools or control peptides (ViraFEST assay).

Sequencing used CD4+ T cells from blood, cultured in vitro. The clonotype was recovered from a human donor who had recovered from COVID-19. The gene calls are TRBV20-1 and TRBJ1-6, with D uncertain. The CDR3 DNA is TGCAGTGCTAGGAAAATCAGAGATAATTCACCCCTCCACTTT. Its translation: CSARKIRDNSPLHF.